These T cell receptor beta chains were read from a single sample in a study of regulatory T cells in long-lasting Graves disease. MiXCR was run by TCRdb on the multiplex PCR reads, yielding one entry per CDR3 protein. The table has around 230,000 distinct CDR3 sequences, about 16% seen once; the top ten hold roughly 23%. Sequences were derived from peripheral blood mononuclear cells (PBMCs), sampled at new diagnosis, from a patient treated with antithyroid drugs. All receptors come from a female donor with Graves disease. CDR3s include the opening cysteine and the closing phenylalanine or tryptophan.

v_gene	j_gene	CDR3aa
TRBV11-3	-	CASSLAAGSQGTQYF
TRBV19	TRBJ1-4	CASSHKGEKLFF
TRBV19	TRBJ1-2	CATPPTYRPMRCGYTF
TRBV20-1	TRBJ2-7	CSAVTSGDPEQYF
TRBV28	TRBJ2-3	CASGSLLSTDTQYF
TRBV2	TRBJ1-1	CASSVFRTEAFF
TRBV5-4	TRBJ2-3	CASRTAAQGGDTQYF
TRBV6-1	TRBJ2-3	CASTETSLWADTQYF
TRBV7-3	TRBJ2-2	CASSVDRDAGELFF
TRBV27	TRBJ2-7	CASRTDSRGYEQYF
TRBV4-2	TRBJ2-1	CASSQEGPRGASYNEQFF
TRBV11-2	TRBJ2-7	CASSPGVQREQYF
TRBV7-2	TRBJ1-5	CASSSGGLNQPQHF
TRBV28	TRBJ2-7	CASSSSELAYSYEQYF
TRBV24-1	TRBJ2-3	CATSDPAGERDTQYF
TRBV7-2	TRBJ2-7	CASSLSQGLNYEQYF
TRBV7-2	TRBJ1-6	CASSPLQGRSSPLHF
TRBV13	TRBJ2-2	CASNPGGRAGTGELFF
TRBV30	TRBJ2-7	CAWSPGGLAVDEQYF
TRBV29-1	TRBJ2-1	CSARRASNEQFF
TRBV20-1	TRBJ1-5	CSAREGGSNQPQHF
TRBV2	TRBJ2-3	CASSVAITDTQYF
TRBV12-3/TRBV12-4	TRBJ2-1	CASRQSRGARYNEQFF
TRBV5-1	TRBJ2-2	CASSLESRDTGELFF